Listed here is a single T cell receptor (beta chain). What it binds is not known. The sample belongs to a study of cytotoxic CD8 clonotypes in ibrutinib-treated CLL. Study results and limitations: Public clonotypes proved infrequent, and on treatment they shrank or remained steady. Clonality increased with ibrutinib response but returned toward baseline at progression.

Produced via immunoSEQ multiplex PCR; TCRdb's table is partial and in-frame only. The sample has about 140,000 clones; approximately 80% are singletons. Germline loops: CDR1 MNHNS, CDR2 SASEGT. The V gene lost 7 bases and the J gene lost 2 bases, with 9 bases spanning the gap. CDR3 length: 13 amino acids. The chain combines TRBV6-1 with TRBJ1-5; D might be TRBD1 (5 bases). The specimen was PBMCs, collected after 36 months of ibrutinib treatment. This TCR was recovered from a human donor with chronic lymphocytic leukemia. This CDR3 is CASIWGGNQPQHF. DNA for the CDR3: TGTGCCAGCATTTGGGGGGGCAATCAGCCCCAGCATTTT.